This T cell receptor (beta chain) was obtained from a study of blood T cell repertoires in COVID-19. Study information: Sites in the United States, Italy and Spain provided acute and convalescent COVID-19 samples. T cells, B-cell-depleted T cells, or PBMCs supplied cDNA or gDNA.

The method was immunoSEQ multiplex PCR; TCRdb's version includes in-frame clones alone and lacks a portion of them. The repertoire holds about 200,000 clones, with around 86% as singletons. The CDR3 totals 14 residues. CDR1 MNHEY and CDR2 SMNVEV come from the germline V gene (reference sequence). Trimming shortened V by 2 bases and J by 5 bases, and 12 bases separated the two germline ends. Participants came from some 23 US areas, aged roughly 18 to 89 years. Assignment of participants to cohorts was predicated upon participant-reported clinical history. The sequence was collected from a woman in her forties with acute COVID-19. Material for sequencing was PBMCs or T cells enriched from blood (not recorded which). The chain links TRBV27 to TRBJ2-5; D is perhaps TRBD2 (5 bases). CDR3 loop: CASSLGPAGETQYF. Here the CDR3 DNA reads TGTGCCAGCAGTTTAGGCCCTGCGGGTGAGACCCAGTACTTC.